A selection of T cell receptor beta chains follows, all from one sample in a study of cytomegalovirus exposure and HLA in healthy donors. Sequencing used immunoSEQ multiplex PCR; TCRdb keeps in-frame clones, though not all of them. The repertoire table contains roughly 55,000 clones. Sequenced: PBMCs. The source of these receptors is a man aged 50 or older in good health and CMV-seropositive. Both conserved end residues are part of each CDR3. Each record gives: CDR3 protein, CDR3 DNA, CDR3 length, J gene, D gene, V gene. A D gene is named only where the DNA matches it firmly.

CDR3aa: CASSVSLAELTDTQYF; CDR3nt: TGTGCCAGCAGTGTTTCACTAGCGGAGTTGACAGATACGCAGTATTTT; len: 16; j_gene: TRBJ2-3; d_gene: TRBD2; v_gene: TRBV2
CDR3aa: CASSSLGVAGYTF; CDR3nt: TGTGCCAGCAGTTCCCTTGGAGTGGCTGGCTACACCTTC; len: 13; j_gene: TRBJ1-2; d_gene: -; v_gene: TRBV6-5
CDR3aa: CASSLGSGSTFSYEQYF; CDR3nt: TGCGCCAGCAGCTTAGGTAGCGGGAGCACCTTCTCCTACGAGCAGTACTTC; len: 17; j_gene: TRBJ2-7; d_gene: TRBD2; v_gene: TRBV5-1
CDR3aa: CASNGTGNQPQHF; CDR3nt: TGTGCCAGCAACGGGACAGGCAATCAGCCCCAGCATTTT; len: 13; j_gene: TRBJ1-5; d_gene: TRBD1; v_gene: TRBV11-3
CDR3aa: CASRLTSGETYEQYF; CDR3nt: TGTGCCAGCAGGCTCACCAGCGGGGAAACTTACGAGCAGTACTTC; len: 15; j_gene: TRBJ2-7; d_gene: TRBD2; v_gene: TRBV6-6
CDR3aa: CASSSTGTSTLGGETQYF; CDR3nt: TGTGCCAGCTCATCAACTGGGACCTCCACCTTAGGGGGAGAGACCCAGTACTTC; len: 18; j_gene: TRBJ2-5; d_gene: -; v_gene: TRBV18
CDR3aa: CASNNRGQPQHF; CDR3nt: TGTGCCAGCAATAACAGGGGCCAGCCCCAGCATTTT; len: 12; j_gene: TRBJ1-5; d_gene: TRBD1; v_gene: TRBV6-5
CDR3aa: CASSLRRTGANVLTF; CDR3nt: TGTGCCAGCAGCTTGCGGAGAACTGGGGCCAACGTCCTGACTTTC; len: 15; j_gene: TRBJ2-6; d_gene: -; v_gene: TRBV5-6
CDR3aa: CASSAGWDTEAFF; CDR3nt: TGTGCCAGCAGCGCGGGGTGGGACACTGAAGCTTTCTTT; len: 13; j_gene: TRBJ1-1; d_gene: -; v_gene: TRBV9
CDR3aa: CASSLAAGGYEQYF; CDR3nt: TGCGCCAGCAGCTTGGCAGCGGGAGGGTACGAGCAGTACTTC; len: 14; j_gene: TRBJ2-7; d_gene: TRBD2; v_gene: TRBV5-1
CDR3aa: CASSQGQGATEAFF; CDR3nt: TGTGCCAGCAGCCAAGGACAGGGGGCCACTGAAGCTTTCTTT; len: 14; j_gene: TRBJ1-1; d_gene: TRBD1; v_gene: TRBV5-6
CDR3aa: CASIDRAYEQYF; CDR3nt: TGTGCCAGCATTGACAGGGCCTACGAGCAGTACTTC; len: 12; j_gene: TRBJ2-7; d_gene: TRBD1; v_gene: TRBV25-1
CDR3aa: CASSSPDYFTGELFF; CDR3nt: TGCGCCAGCAGCTCACCGGACTACTTCACCGGGGAGCTGTTTTTT; len: 15; j_gene: TRBJ2-2; d_gene: -; v_gene: TRBV5-1
CDR3aa: CASSDQQGEGGNEQFF; CDR3nt: TGTGCCAGCAGCGACCAACAGGGGGAAGGTGGGAATGAGCAGTTCTTC; len: 16; j_gene: TRBJ2-1; d_gene: TRBD1; v_gene: TRBV9
CDR3aa: CASSPPIVGGEQFF; CDR3nt: TGTGCCAGCAGTCCCCCAATCGTCGGCGGTGAGCAGTTCTTC; len: 14; j_gene: TRBJ2-1; d_gene: -; v_gene: TRBV27
CDR3aa: CASSQDYRRSSYEQYF; CDR3nt: TGCGCCAGCAGCCAAGACTACAGGCGGTCCTCCTACGAGCAGTACTTC; len: 16; j_gene: TRBJ2-7; d_gene: -; v_gene: TRBV4-3
CDR3aa: CASSRALAGSYEQYF; CDR3nt: TGTGCCAGCAGTCGGGCTCTAGCGGGCTCCTACGAGCAGTACTTC; len: 15; j_gene: TRBJ2-7; d_gene: TRBD2; v_gene: TRBV6-5
CDR3aa: CASSLRVREEQYF; CDR3nt: TGTGCCAGCAGCTTAAGGGTGAGGGAAGAGCAGTACTTC; len: 13; j_gene: TRBJ2-7; d_gene: -; v_gene: TRBV11-2
CDR3aa: CASSIPSGGAGETQYF; CDR3nt: TGTGCCAGCAGCATCCCGAGCGGGGGGGCCGGGGAGACCCAGTACTTC; len: 16; j_gene: TRBJ2-5; d_gene: TRBD2; v_gene: TRBV7-9
CDR3aa: CASSLLGQRYSNQPQHF; CDR3nt: TGTGCCAGCAGCTTGCTCGGACAACGCTACTCTAATCAGCCCCAGCATTTT; len: 17; j_gene: TRBJ1-5; d_gene: -; v_gene: TRBV5-5
CDR3aa: CAAGGSTYEQYF; CDR3nt: TGTGCCGCCGGAGGTAGTACCTACGAGCAGTACTTC; len: 12; j_gene: TRBJ2-7; d_gene: -; v_gene: TRBV6-5
CDR3aa: CASRLGGELNEQFF; CDR3nt: TGTGCCAGCAGGCTGGGCGGGGAGCTTAATGAGCAGTTCTTC; len: 14; j_gene: TRBJ2-1; d_gene: -; v_gene: TRBV27
CDR3aa: CASSSGTEILYGYTF; CDR3nt: TGTGCCAGCAGCTCCGGGACAGAGATCCTCTATGGCTACACCTTC; len: 15; j_gene: TRBJ1-2; d_gene: TRBD1; v_gene: TRBV5-6
CDR3aa: CSVEEQRGVREQYF; CDR3nt: TGCAGCGTTGAAGAACAGCGGGGGGTTCGGGAGCAGTACTTC; len: 14; j_gene: TRBJ2-7; d_gene: TRBD2; v_gene: TRBV29-1
CDR3aa: CASTQAGGGYNEQFF; CDR3nt: TGTGCCAGCACCCAGGCGGGAGGGGGGTACAATGAGCAGTTCTTC; len: 15; j_gene: TRBJ2-1; d_gene: TRBD2; v_gene: TRBV7-9
CDR3aa: CASSPLRGSRSALNEQFF; CDR3nt: TGCGCCAGCAGCCCATTAAGAGGGAGTCGTTCAGCCCTCAATGAGCAGTTCTTC; len: 18; j_gene: TRBJ2-1; d_gene: -; v_gene: TRBV5-1
CDR3aa: CASSFGGQADNEQFF; CDR3nt: TGCGCCAGCAGCTTCGGGGGGCAGGCCGACAATGAGCAGTTCTTC; len: 15; j_gene: TRBJ2-1; d_gene: -; v_gene: TRBV5-1
CDR3aa: CASSPGTGVLGYEQYF; CDR3nt: TGTGCCAGCAGTCCCGGGACAGGGGTTTTGGGGTACGAGCAGTACTTC; len: 16; j_gene: TRBJ2-7; d_gene: TRBD1; v_gene: TRBV5-6
CDR3aa: CASSLGLAATQETQYF; CDR3nt: TGCGCCAGCAGCTTGGGACTAGCGGCAACTCAAGAGACCCAGTACTTC; len: 16; j_gene: TRBJ2-5; d_gene: TRBD2; v_gene: TRBV5-1
CDR3aa: CASSQEQGTNEKLFF; CDR3nt: TGTGCCAGCAGCCAAGAGCAGGGTACTAATGAAAAACTGTTTTTT; len: 15; j_gene: TRBJ1-4; d_gene: -; v_gene: TRBV4-2
CDR3aa: CASRGDRGNTEAFF; CDR3nt: TGTGCCAGTAGGGGGGACAGGGGGAACACTGAAGCTTTCTTT; len: 14; j_gene: TRBJ1-1; d_gene: TRBD1; v_gene: TRBV19
CDR3aa: CAWSVLSGNTIYF; CDR3nt: TGTGCCTGGAGTGTACTAAGTGGAAACACCATATATTTT; len: 13; j_gene: TRBJ1-3; d_gene: -; v_gene: TRBV30
CDR3aa: CASSLWGGRASREQYF; CDR3nt: TGTGCCAGCAGCTTATGGGGCGGGAGGGCCTCTCGCGAGCAGTACTTC; len: 16; j_gene: TRBJ2-7; d_gene: TRBD2; v_gene: TRBV7-2
CDR3aa: CATSRAQGHSYEQYF; CDR3nt: TGTGCCACCAGCAGAGCACAGGGGCACTCCTACGAGCAGTACTTC; len: 15; j_gene: TRBJ2-7; d_gene: TRBD1; v_gene: TRBV15
CDR3aa: CASSLESVHTQYF; CDR3nt: TGTGCCAGCAGCTTAGAGAGCGTTCATACGCAGTATTTT; len: 13; j_gene: TRBJ2-3; d_gene: -; v_gene: TRBV11-2
CDR3aa: CASSEGGGFQPQHF; CDR3nt: TGTGCCAGCAGTGAAGGGGGAGGGTTTCAGCCCCAGCATTTT; len: 14; j_gene: TRBJ1-5; d_gene: -; v_gene: TRBV6-1
CDR3aa: CASSGAKRGQGLNTEAFF; CDR3nt: TGTGCCAGCAGCGGAGCGAAGAGGGGACAGGGCCTGAACACTGAAGCTTTCTTT; len: 18; j_gene: TRBJ1-1; d_gene: TRBD1; v_gene: TRBV9
CDR3aa: CASSPDMSTDTQYF; CDR3nt: TGTGCCAGCTCACCAGACATGAGCACAGATACGCAGTATTTT; len: 14; j_gene: TRBJ2-3; d_gene: -; v_gene: TRBV18
CDR3aa: CASSRGQGEAFF; CDR3nt: TGTGCCAGCAGTCGGGGACAGGGGGAAGCTTTCTTT; len: 12; j_gene: TRBJ1-1; d_gene: TRBD1; v_gene: TRBV6-5
CDR3aa: CASSLGGGADTQYF; CDR3nt: TGCGCCAGCAGCTTGGGGGGGGGTGCGGATACGCAGTATTTT; len: 14; j_gene: TRBJ2-3; d_gene: TRBD2; v_gene: TRBV5-1